The 14 T cell receptor beta chains presented below share a single source sample, sequenced in a study of cytomegalovirus exposure and HLA in healthy donors. The PCR employed 60 Vbeta primers together with 13 Jbeta primers. Produced via immunoSEQ multiplex PCR; TCRdb's table is partial and in-frame only. The sample table sets out 140,000 to 150,000 clones. The sequencing sample was made of PBMCs. The receptors were gathered from a woman aged 45-65 years in good health and CMV-seronegative.

The chain couples TRBV4-2 to TRBJ2-7; 7 bases map to TRBD2. With V trimmed by 1 base and J by 0 bases, 3 bases remained unmatched. CDR3 length: 15 residues. CDR1 is LGHNA and CDR2 is YNFKEQ in the germline V gene. CDR3 coding DNA: TGTGCCAGCAGCCAAGGACTAGCTGACTCCTACGAGCAGTACTTC. This codes for CASSQGLADSYEQYF.

The chain couples TRBV11-2 to TRBJ2-5; D is perhaps TRBD2 (5 bases). The J call may be faulty, since TRBJ2-7 better matches the DNA end. Germline values: CDR1 SGHAT, CDR2 FQNNGV. The CDR3 consists of 14 residues. The DNA for the CDR3 is TGTGCCAGCAGCCTCGGACTGAGGGCCTACGAGCAGTACTTC. It translates to CASSLGLRAYEQYF.

The chain links TRBV7-9 to TRBJ1-1, with a weak D call TRBD1 (5 bases). Germline CDR1 reads SEHNR; CDR2 reads FQNEAQ (reference sequence). V lost 2 bases, J lost 5 bases, and 18 bases lay in between. This CDR3 is built from 16 residues. CDR3 protein: CASSLNQGGITTEAFF. The CDR3 DNA is TGTGCCAGCAGCTTAAACCAGGGCGGGATTACGACTGAAGCTTTCTTT.

V usage is TRBV27 and J usage is TRBJ1-6, with D uncertain. V was shortened by 2 bases and J by 0 bases, with 11 bases between the two germline ends. In germline, CDR1 is MNHEY, CDR2 SMNVEV (reference sequence). This CDR3 region has 17 residues. CDR3 region: CASSLDLLSSYNSPLHF. CDR3 bases: TGTGCCAGCAGTTTAGACTTATTAAGCTCCTATAATTCACCCCTCCACTTT.

V usage is TRBV7-3 and J usage is TRBJ2-7; 10 bases fit TRBD1. The V and J ends lost 5 bases and 1 base, in that order; junction bases with no gene match: 5. Germline V gene lookup returns CDR1 SGHTA and CDR2 FQGTGA. The CDR3 spans 15 residues. The CDR3 reads CASSPGQGRSYEQYF. The DNA for the CDR3 is TGTGCCAGCAGCCCGGGACAGGGGCGTTCCTACGAGCAGTACTTC.

The J gene is TRBJ2-7, the V gene TRBV19; 8 bases are a match to TRBD2. After removal of 3 bases from V and 0 bases from J, the junction contained 4 bases not matched to a gene. The CDR3 has 15 amino acids. Germline CDR1 is LNHDA and CDR2 is SQIVND (reference sequence). The CDR3 loop reads CASSISGRGSYEQYF. The CDR3 DNA is TGTGCCAGTAGTATTTCCGGGAGGGGCTCCTACGAGCAGTACTTC. The variable domain in full, completed from reference TRBV19 and TRBJ2-7, reads DGGITQSPKYLFRKEGQNVTLSCEQNLNHDAMYWYRQDPGQGLRLIYYSQIVNDFQKGDIAEGYSVSREKKESFPLTVTSAQKNPTAFYLCASSISGRGSYEQYFGPGTRLTVT.

This rearrangement joins TRBV2 to TRBJ1-1, with 10 bases lining up with TRBD1. This CDR3 is 13 amino acids long. V shed 6 bases and J 11 bases; nucleotides not matched to a gene: 9. CDR1 is SNHLY, CDR2 FYNNEI, per germline. CDR3 residues: CASRPLDRGEAFF. CDR3 DNA sequence: TGTGCCAGCAGGCCTCTGGACAGGGGGGAGGCTTTCTTT.

The genes are TRBV19 and TRBJ1-5, with a weak D call TRBD1 (5 bases). The CDR3 loop spans 13 amino acids. Germline loops: CDR1 LNHDA, CDR2 SQIVND (reference sequence). The germline V and J ends were trimmed by 5 bases and 7 bases, with 12 bases remaining between them. In DNA form, the CDR3 reads TGTGCCAGTAGTTCGCAGGGTGGCCAGCCCCAGCATTTT. It specifies CASSSQGGQPQHF. The full variable domain, in which reference TRBV19 and TRBJ1-5 provide the parts outside the CDR3, is DGGITQSPKYLFRKEGQNVTLSCEQNLNHDAMYWYRQDPGQGLRLIYYSQIVNDFQKGDIAEGYSVSREKKESFPLTVTSAQKNPTAFYLCASSSQGGQPQHFGDGTRLSIL.

The rearrangement joins TRBV11-3 to TRBJ2-2; tentatively, D is TRBD2 (6 bases). V lost 5 bases, J lost 5 bases, and 24 bases lay in between. The germline V gene encodes CDR1 SGHNT and CDR2 YENEEA. The CDR3 is 18 residues long. Here the CDR3 DNA reads TGTGCCAGCAGCATCGCATTAGGGACTTCAGGACGAACCGGGGAGCTGTTTTTT. It yields the protein CASSIALGTSGRTGELFF.

Here the CDR3 DNA reads TGTGCCAGCAGGCCGCGGGGGCACTTAACCGGGGAGCTGTTTTTT. Amino acids: CASRPRGHLTGELFF. The chain employs TRBV28 and TRBJ2-2; TRBD2 is a possible D gene (7 bases). Trimming shortened V by 6 bases and J by 5 bases, and 16 bases separated the two germline ends. CDR3 length: 15 amino acids. CDR1 and CDR2 (germline): MDHEN, SYDVKM.

The J gene is TRBJ1-6, the V gene TRBV2, with 7 bases fitting TRBD1. The CDR3 contains 17 residues. After removal of 4 bases from V and 5 bases from J, the junction contained 11 bases not matched to a gene. The germline V gene encodes CDR1 SNHLY and CDR2 FYNNEI. For the CDR3, the DNA is TGTGCCAGCAGTGTTTCGGGTAATACAGGGGATAATTCACCCCTCCACTTT. Protein sequence: CASSVSGNTGDNSPLHF.

This chain joins TRBV5-1 and TRBJ2-3, with 8 bases lining up with TRBD1. This CDR3 contains 14 residues. Germline CDR1 and CDR2: SGHRS and YFSETQ. The V segment lost 4 bases and the J segment 6 bases; nucleotides outside the gene matches: 7. In nucleotides, the CDR3 is TGCGCCAGCAGCCTTGGGACAGGCGACGATACGCAGTATTTT. Protein sequence: CASSLGTGDDTQYF.

The chain uses TRBV6-1 and TRBJ1-1; D is undetermined. The CDR3 is made up of 14 amino acids. Germline V gene sequence: CDR1 MNHNS, CDR2 SASEGT. V lost 1 base, J lost 0 bases, and 6 bases lay in between. In nucleotides, the CDR3 is TGTGCCAGCAGTGAAGAGAGATTGAACACTGAAGCTTTCTTT. Its protein is CASSEERLNTEAFF.

The genes are TRBV7-9 and TRBJ2-1, with a tentative D call TRBD2 (6 bases). The germline V and J ends were trimmed by 1 base and 8 bases, with 6 bases remaining between them. This CDR3 has 12 residues. The V gene's germline CDR1 is SEHNR and CDR2 FQNEAQ (reference sequence). The CDR3 reads CASSLVADEQFF. The CDR3, as DNA: TGTGCCAGCAGCTTAGTAGCGGATGAGCAGTTCTTC. Full variable domain (outside the CDR3, taken from reference TRBV7-9 and TRBJ2-1): DTGVSQNPRHKITKRGQNVTFRCDPISEHNRLYWYRQTLGQGPEFLTYFQNEAQLEKSRLLSDRFSAERPKGSFSTLEIQRTEQGDSAMYLCASSLVADEQFFGPGTRLTVL.